This is a list of T cell receptor beta chains from one sample in a study of blood T cell repertoires in COVID-19. Only in-frame clones appear in the TCRdb table, and some are missing; sequencing was by immunoSEQ multiplex PCR. There are some 130,000 clones in the sample; about 92% occur only once, and about 4.6% lies in the top ten. Material for sequencing was peripheral blood. These receptors all stem from a man between 60 and 75 years old with COVID-19, enrolled during active disease. The CDR3 runs from the conserved cysteine through the conserved F or W. The D gene is left open where the match is weak. Part of the rows lack a size; the others show once, few, many or a class for expanded clones.

clone size: NA; V gene: TRBV5-1; J gene: TRBJ2-3; D gene: TRBD2; CDR3 DNA: TGCGCCAGCAGCGCTAGCGGGAGTGGGGCAGATACGCAGTATTTT; CDR3 protein: CASSASGSGADTQYF
clone size: NA; V gene: TRBV7-2; J gene: TRBJ2-7; D gene: TRBD1; CDR3 DNA: TGTGCCAGCAGAAACAGGGGGAGCGAGCAGTACTTC; CDR3 protein: CASRNRGSEQYF
clone size: NA; V gene: TRBV7-9; J gene: TRBJ1-1; D gene: TRBD1; CDR3 DNA: TGTGCCAGCAGCTTCGGACAGGGCACTGAAGCTTTCTTT; CDR3 protein: CASSFGQGTEAFF
clone size: NA; V gene: TRBV19; J gene: TRBJ2-1; D gene: TRBD2; CDR3 DNA: TGTGCCAGTAGCCAGACTAGCGGAGGATACAATGAGCAGTTCTTC; CDR3 protein: CASSQTSGGYNEQFF
clone size: NA; V gene: TRBV18; J gene: TRBJ1-3; D gene: NA; CDR3 DNA: TGTGCCAGCTCACCGGAACAGGGTCCTGGAAACACCATATATTTT; CDR3 protein: CASSPEQGPGNTIYF
clone size: NA; V gene: TRBV27; J gene: TRBJ2-7; D gene: NA; CDR3 DNA: TGTGCCAGCAGTCCATGGCAGGTCCCCGAGCAGTACTTC; CDR3 protein: CASSPWQVPEQYF
clone size: NA; V gene: TRBV24-1; J gene: TRBJ2-1; D gene: TRBD2; CDR3 DNA: TGTGCCACCAGTGACCCCGGGACTAACAATGAGCAGTTCTTC; CDR3 protein: CATSDPGTNNEQFF
clone size: NA; V gene: TRBV6-5; J gene: TRBJ1-2; D gene: NA; CDR3 DNA: TGTGCCAGCAGCACAGGGTACTATGGCTACACCTTC; CDR3 protein: CASSTGYYGYTF
clone size: NA; V gene: TRBV10-1; J gene: TRBJ1-1; D gene: TRBD1; CDR3 DNA: TGCGCCAGCAGTGACTTTCAACAGGGGGTCGCTGAAGCTTTCTTT; CDR3 protein: CASSDFQQGVAEAFF
clone size: once; V gene: TRBV5-4; J gene: TRBJ2-3; D gene: TRBD1; CDR3 DNA: TGTGCCAGCAGCCCAAGGACAGGCGGCACAGATACGCAGTATTTT; CDR3 protein: CASSPRTGGTDTQYF
clone size: NA; V gene: TRBV3-1/TRBV3-2; J gene: TRBJ1-6; D gene: NA; CDR3 DNA: TGTGCCAGTCAGCGGACGGACGGTGATTCACCCCTCCACTTT; CDR3 protein: CASQRTDGDSPLHF
clone size: NA; V gene: TRBV2; J gene: TRBJ2-2; D gene: NA; CDR3 DNA: TGTGCCACCCGGAGAGGGCAGGACACCGGGGAGCTGTTTTTT; CDR3 protein: CATRRGQDTGELFF
clone size: NA; V gene: TRBV9; J gene: TRBJ2-1; D gene: TRBD2; CDR3 DNA: TGTGCCAGCAGCTCGCAGCGGGACTACTTTTACAATGAGCAGTTCTTC; CDR3 protein: CASSSQRDYFYNEQFF
clone size: NA; V gene: TRBV4-3; J gene: TRBJ2-3; D gene: TRBD2; CDR3 DNA: TGCGCCAGCAGCCCGAGCGGGGAGCCGGGCACAGATACGCAGTATTTT; CDR3 protein: CASSPSGEPGTDTQYF
clone size: NA; V gene: TRBV19; J gene: TRBJ1-5; D gene: TRBD1; CDR3 DNA: TGTGCCAGTTCCCGGGACAGCTATTATAGCAATCAGCCCCAGCATTTT; CDR3 protein: CASSRDSYYSNQPQHF
clone size: NA; V gene: TRBV7-3; J gene: TRBJ2-1; D gene: TRBD1; CDR3 DNA: TGTGCCAGCAGCCCAGGGGGCTACAATGAGCAGTTCTTC; CDR3 protein: CASSPGGYNEQFF
clone size: NA; V gene: TRBV19; J gene: TRBJ1-5; D gene: NA; CDR3 DNA: TGTGCCAGTAGTATAGCCAGGGGACGGCAGCCCCAGCATTTT; CDR3 protein: CASSIARGRQPQHF
clone size: NA; V gene: TRBV7-3; J gene: TRBJ2-2; D gene: TRBD2; CDR3 DNA: TGTGCCAGCAGCCCAGGGTCAGGAGCGGGAGGACGAACCGGGGAGCTGTTTTTT; CDR3 protein: CASSPGSGAGGRTGELFF
clone size: NA; V gene: TRBV29-1; J gene: TRBJ1-2; D gene: TRBD1; CDR3 DNA: TGCAGCGTCGGACAGGGATTCGGTGGCTACACCTTC; CDR3 protein: CSVGQGFGGYTF
clone size: NA; V gene: TRBV7-9; J gene: TRBJ2-5; D gene: NA; CDR3 DNA: TGTGCCAGCAGCCCAGGGTCAGAGACCCAGTACTTC; CDR3 protein: CASSPGSETQYF
clone size: NA; V gene: TRBV15; J gene: TRBJ1-4; D gene: NA; CDR3 DNA: TGTGCCACCAGCAGACGACCGGAGCGAGAAAAACTGTTTTTT; CDR3 protein: CATSRRPEREKLFF
clone size: NA; V gene: TRBV27; J gene: TRBJ2-2; D gene: NA; CDR3 DNA: TGTGCCAGCAGTTTATATACTGACTGGGTCACTGGGGAGCTGTTTTTT; CDR3 protein: CASSLYTDWVTGELFF
clone size: NA; V gene: TRBV4-1; J gene: TRBJ2-7; D gene: NA; CDR3 DNA: TGCGCCAGCAGCCAAGAAGCGGTAGCGAGCCGGCCCTGGGAGCAGTACTTC; CDR3 protein: CASSQEAVASRPWEQYF
clone size: once; V gene: TRBV7-9; J gene: TRBJ2-1; D gene: NA; CDR3 DNA: TGTGCCAGCACTCCCGGGGCCCCGAGGGGGGAGCAGTTCTTC; CDR3 protein: CASTPGAPRGEQFF
clone size: NA; V gene: TRBV6-5; J gene: TRBJ2-7; D gene: TRBD1; CDR3 DNA: TGTGCCAGCAGCCTGGGGACAGGGGGAACCTACGAGCAGTACTTC; CDR3 protein: CASSLGTGGTYEQYF